A single sample is the source of the 9 T cell receptor beta chains below, sequenced in a study of T-cell reconstitution after alpha-beta-depleted transplantation in children. Unique molecular identifiers featured in how the TCRbeta library was prepared. TCRdb re-called the PCR reads through MiXCR, storing one row per CDR3 protein. The sample lists 300,000 or so distinct CDR3 sequences; about 10% were seen once. The starting material was PBMCs from the stem cell graft donor, obtained from the stem cell graft. The receptors here all came from a human donor who donated a stem cell graft to a child with SCID.

This clonotype occurred many times. This sequence joins TRBV20-1 and TRBJ2-3, with 12 bases identical to TRBD2. After removal of 0 bases from V and 4 bases from J, the junction contained 11 bases not matched to a gene. The CDR3 length is 18 residues. Germline V lookup: CDR1 DFQATT, CDR2 SNEGSKA (reference sequence). In DNA, the CDR3 is TGCAGTGCTAGAGATCAACGGACTAGCGGGATTAGGGCAGATACGCAGTATTTT. This sequence encodes CSARDQRTSGIRADTQYF.

In this sample, this clonotype turned up many times. J is TRBJ2-1 and V is TRBV11-2, with a tentative D call TRBD2 (5 bases). This CDR3 region has 13 residues. Trimming removed 2 bases from V and 15 bases from J, with 17 bases in between. Germline V gene sequence: CDR1 SGHAT, CDR2 FQNNGV. The CDR3 region has the DNA TGTGCCAGCAGCTTATCGGGGTTGGAAAAAGGGTTCTTC. This gives the protein CASSLSGLEKGFF.

The table lists this clonotype with many counts. The rearrangement links TRBV20-1 to TRBJ2-1; 9 bases match TRBD2. There are 13 residues in the CDR3. The V gene end was trimmed by 5 bases and the J gene end by 10 bases; junction bases not matched to a gene: 9. The germline gives CDR1 DFQATT, CDR2 SNEGSKA (reference sequence). The CDR3 loop reads CSAEIISGGEQFF. CDR3 DNA: TGCAGTGCTGAAATAATAAGCGGGGGGGAGCAGTTCTTC.

This clonotype has only a few counts. The chain joins TRBV7-9 to TRBJ2-5, with TRBD2 identical over 8 bases. In germline, CDR1 is SEHNR, CDR2 FQNEAQ (reference sequence). This CDR3 has 11 residues. V was pared by 5 bases and J by 13 bases, with 6 bases of the junction left unmatched. The CDR3 DNA reads as TGTGCCAGCAGCCCGGGTAGCGGGGCGTACTTC. It is translated as CASSPGSGAYF.

This clonotype was counted a few times. V and J are TRBV10-2 and TRBJ2-3; 10 positions agree with TRBD2. In germline, CDR1 is WSHSY, CDR2 SAAADI. The CDR3 spans 16 residues. Losses at the gene ends were 7 bases for V and 2 bases for J; bases not matched to a gene: 9. The CDR3 DNA is TGCGCCAGCAAGGGACCCCTAGCGGGGGCCACAGATACGCAGTATTTT. Translating gives CASKGPLAGATDTQYF.

This clonotype appeared a few times. This sequence joins TRBV4-1 and TRBJ2-2; TRBD2 is a possible D gene (5 bases). The CDR3 has 15 amino acids. Germline assignment: CDR1 MGHRA and CDR2 YSYEKL. V gave up 1 base and J gave up 6 bases, with 12 bases separating them. DNA of the CDR3: TGCGCCAGCAGCCAAGTGACGATGGGAGCCGGGGAGCTGTTTTTT. Translated, it gives CASSQVTMGAGELFF.

This clonotype was seen only a few times. The chain joins TRBV29-1 to TRBJ2-5; 11 bases agree with TRBD2. V shed 6 bases and J 2 bases; nucleotides not matched to a gene: 5. This CDR3 comprises 14 residues. CDR1 is SQVTM, CDR2 ANQGSEA, per germline. CDR3 amino acids: CSVRLAGRQETQYF. The CDR3 DNA reads as TGCAGCGTCCGACTAGCGGGGAGACAAGAGACCCAGTACTTC.

This clonotype has just a few counts. The rearrangement joins TRBV29-1 to TRBJ1-2, with D unresolved. The CDR3 is 14 residues long. In germline, CDR1 is SQVTM, CDR2 ANQGSEA. The V and J ends lost 2 bases and 4 bases respectively, with 14 bases between them. CDR3 coding DNA: TGCAGCGTTGAACTTTCAGGCCTGGTCTATGGCTACACCTTC. It translates to CSVELSGLVYGYTF.

V usage is TRBV3-1 and J usage is TRBJ1-1, with D tentatively TRBD1 (6 bases). V was pared by 0 bases and J by 1 base, with 9 bases between. Germline V gene lookup returns CDR1 LGHDT and CDR2 YNNKEL (reference sequence). This CDR3 is built from 15 residues. The CDR3 sequence is CASSQDPGANTEAFF. The CDR3 DNA follows: TGTGCCAGCAGCCAAGATCCGGGGGCGAACACTGAAGCTTTCTTT.